This T cell receptor (beta chain) is from a study of a mutant IDH1 vaccine in newly diagnosed glioma. Background on the study: Pretreatment consisted of radiotherapy, temozolomide, or both, with most receiving both.

Whole-study findings and limits: Evidence of vaccine-induced immune responses was documented in approximately 93% of patients.

The time point denotes: week 23, last vaccination. Doses comprised 300 ug of mutant IDH1 20-mer peptide each, plus topical imiquimod. There were new WHO grade 3 or 4 astrocytomas in the donors, and these were IDH1-mutant and ATRX-lost. This clone occurred once. The antigen is unknown. Measured with immunoSEQ multiplex PCR; TCRdb has only the in-frame clones, and not every one. Of tens of thousands of clones listed, more than 70% are singletons. There are 15 residues in the CDR3. The junction had 8 bases not matched to a gene; V was cut back by 4 bases and J by 4 bases. The germline gives CDR1 SGDLS, CDR2 YYNGEE.

The TCR was taken from a woman between 50 and 59 years old with glioma. The specimen was PBMCs, collected from a glioma patient whose treatment included an IDH1 peptide vaccine. The chain recombines TRBV9 with TRBJ2-3; TRBD1 matches 8 bases. This CDR3 is CASSKGQGPSDTQYF. The DNA of the CDR3 is TGTGCCAGCAGCAAAGGACAGGGCCCGTCAGATACGCAGTATTTT.